These 25 T cell receptor beta chains originate from one sample sequenced in a study of Graves' ophthalmopathy and Graves' hyperthyroidism (dated 2018 in TCRdb). Sequenced using an Illumina HiSeq 2000. TCR beta CDR3 regions were amplified from RNA transcripts for repertoire sequencing. The first round of RT-PCR was done with HTBI primers and the Qiagen OneStep RT-PCR kit, and was followed by a second round of multiplex PCR, then size selection and purification. The public reads were reprocessed in TCRdb via fastp at Q25 and MiXCR, keeping in-frame beta chains. A single entry per CDR3 protein holds the most common genes and DNA from its merged rows. For this sample there are about 500,000 distinct CDR3 sequences; over 13% appear just once. The biggest ten clones account for more than 8.5% of the sample. Sample: blood. The receptor source for this set is a woman aged 25 to 39 with Graves' ophthalmopathy. Donor details come from another sample of the same person, matched by shared clones.

DNA for the CDR3: TGTGCCAGCAGGGACCCTCATGGGGAGACCCAGTACTTC. Amino acid sequence: CASRDPHGETQYF. This chain joins TRBV28 and TRBJ2-5; no reliable D call. Germline loops: CDR1 MDHEN, CDR2 SYDVKM. The CDR3 is 13 residues long. V shed 6 bases and J shed 5 bases, with 13 bases lying between them.

Turning to this clonotype: Given a much more abundant clone one base away, this may be a read error. The V call is TRBV28, the J call TRBJ1-1; a possible D gene is TRBD1 (5 bases). Trimming left V 3 bases short and J 1 base short, with 18 bases between. In germline, CDR1 is MDHEN, CDR2 SYDVKM. This CDR3 is 17 amino acids long. CDR3 sequence reads: CASSFPTRGEPNTEAFF. The CDR3 region has the DNA TGTGCCAGCAGTTTCCCGACTCGGGGGGAACCGAACACTGAAGCTTTCTTT.

The chain links TRBV20-1 to TRBJ2-7; possible D gene TRBD2, 7 bases. Germline CDR1 is DFQATT and CDR2 is SNEGSKA (reference sequence). V lost 1 base to trimming and J lost 3 bases, with 19 bases between them. The CDR3 loop spans 16 amino acids. The CDR3 DNA sequence: TGCAGTGCTAGAGCAGGCGGGGGCTCCTGGGGCTACGAGCAGTACTTC. Its translation: CSARAGGGSWGYEQYF.

Many counts were recorded for this clonotype. V is TRBV6-1 and J is TRBJ2-7; D perhaps matches TRBD1 (5 bases). The germline V and J ends were trimmed by 5 bases and 2 bases, with 19 bases remaining between them. Per the germline V gene, CDR1 is MNHNS and CDR2 is SASEGT. This CDR3 has 16 residues. This CDR3 reads CASSTQIQGSTYEQYF. CDR3 in DNA: TGTGCCAGCAGTACCCAAATCCAGGGTTCGACCTACGAGCAGTACTTC.

This clonotype has ten or more counts. The V and J genes are TRBV6-2 or TRBV6-3 and TRBJ2-7; 7 bases line up with TRBD2. The V gene's germline CDR1 is MNHEY and CDR2 SVGEGT. The CDR3 consists of 15 residues. V lost 3 bases, J lost 3 bases, and 8 bases stayed unmatched. The CDR3 nucleotides are TGTGCCAGCAGTTATCTGGGCGGGAGAGTCTACGAGCAGTACTTC. This gives the protein CASSYLGGRVYEQYF.

This clonotype was found once. The J gene is TRBJ2-7, the V gene TRBV6-1; tentatively, D is TRBD1 or TRBD2 (5 bases each). Germline CDR1 reads MNHNS; CDR2 reads SASEGT. CDR3 length: 14 residues. Trimming took off 5 bases at V and 3 bases at J, with 14 bases between the two ends. In DNA form, the CDR3 reads TGTGCCAGCAGTCGCCGGGACGGATACTACGAGCAGTACTTC. Its translation is CASSRRDGYYEQYF.

This clonotype has a count of ten or more. V is TRBV19 and J is TRBJ1-5; 8 bases are a match to TRBD1. There are 16 residues in the CDR3. The trim removed 2 bases at V and 0 bases at J, leaving 3 bases unmatched. Germline CDR1 reads LNHDA; CDR2 reads SQIVND (reference sequence). This CDR3 is CASSISDRASNQPQHF. CDR3 coding DNA: TGTGCCAGTAGTATATCGGACAGGGCTAGCAATCAGCCCCAGCATTTT.

At least ten counts were recorded for this clonotype. The chain uses TRBV20-1 and TRBJ2-2; 7 nucleotides agree with TRBD2. The CDR3 has 14 residues. Per the germline V gene, CDR1 is DFQATT and CDR2 is SNEGSKA (reference sequence). Germline trimming cut 4 bases from V and 3 bases from J; bases unmatched to any gene: 5. CDR3 residues: CSANLREHTGELFF. The CDR3 bases are TGCAGTGCTAATTTGCGGGAGCACACCGGGGAGCTGTTTTTT.

Many counts were recorded for this clonotype. The chain is built from TRBV28 and TRBJ1-1; D is ambiguous. V gave up 6 bases and J gave up 3 bases, with 5 bases separating them. The CDR3 consists of 11 residues. The germline CDR1 and CDR2 sequences are MDHEN and SYDVKM. CDR3 region: CASRVYTEAFF. The CDR3 nucleotides read TGTGCCAGCAGGGTCTACACTGAAGCTTTCTTT.

This clonotype was seen repeatedly, ten times or more. The chain joins TRBV28 to TRBJ1-5, with D hard to call. This CDR3 spans 15 amino acids. Germline V gene sequence: CDR1 MDHEN, CDR2 SYDVKM. V lost 8 bases and J lost 5, with 19 bases in between. CDR3 nucleotides: TGTGCCAGCGAAACTATCTTGGTCCAGGATCAGCCCCAGCATTTT. This translates into CASETILVQDQPQHF.

This clonotype was picked up many times. The chain has TRBV28 and TRBJ1-2, with TRBD1 matching 7 bases. The trim removed 1 base at V and 7 bases at J, leaving 6 bases unmatched. The CDR3 is made up of 14 amino acids. Germline assignment: CDR1 MDHEN and CDR2 SYDVKM. The CDR3 protein is CASSLYGTEGGYTF. The CDR3 bases are TGTGCCAGCAGTTTATATGGGACAGAAGGTGGCTACACCTTC.

About this clonotype itself: A much larger clone sits a single nucleotide away, making a read error possible. Here the CDR3 omits its conserved ending phenylalanine or tryptophan, so a read error is the likely source. The CDR3, as DNA: TGTGCCTGGAGGGGAGCGGCCGCGGACACCGGGGAGCTGTTTTCT. Translated, it gives CAWRGAAADTGELFS. This rearrangement joins TRBV30 to TRBJ2-2; TRBD2 is a possible D gene (5 bases). V shed 3 bases and J shed 3 bases, with 14 bases lying between them. There are 15 residues in the CDR3. Looked up from germline, CDR1 is GTSNPN and CDR2 is SVGIG (reference sequence).

This clonotype was seen many times. V usage is TRBV28 and J usage is TRBJ2-7, with D unclear. Germline loops: CDR1 MDHEN, CDR2 SYDVKM. This CDR3 comprises 14 residues. V lost 2 bases and J lost 9, with 17 bases in between. The CDR3 DNA is TGTGCCAGCAGTTTACTCTCTGTGGGTGAGGCGCAGTACTTC. It codes for CASSLLSVGEAQYF.

There are many counts of this clonotype. The chain employs TRBV6-5 and TRBJ1-2, with D hard to call. Germline CDR1 and CDR2: MNHEY and SVGAGI. CDR3 size: 14 residues. The V gene lost 2 bases and the J gene lost 0 bases, with 7 bases spanning the gap. CDR3 DNA sequence: TGTGCCAGCAGTTACGCACCCACTAACTATGGCTACACCTTC. It codes for CASSYAPTNYGYTF.

This clonotype has at least ten counts. V and J are TRBV6-6 and TRBJ1-6; no definite D call. Germline CDR1 MNHNY, CDR2 SVGAGI (reference sequence). V lost 0 bases, J lost 10 bases, and 4 bases lay in between. This CDR3 has 12 amino acids. The CDR3 DNA is TGTGCCAGCAGTTACTCACTCTCACCCCTCCACTTT. Its protein product is CASSYSLSPLHF.

This clonotype was counted at least ten times. The chain carries TRBV5-1 and TRBJ1-1; 9 bases are a match to TRBD1. The CDR3 consists of 14 residues. Germline loops: CDR1 SGHRS, CDR2 YFSETQ. Unmatched junction bases numbered 3, after V lost 0 bases and J lost 6 bases. CDR3 nucleotide sequence: TGCGCCAGCAGCTTGGGACAGGGGGTCTCTGAAGCTTTCTTT. This gives the protein CASSLGQGVSEAFF.

This clonotype was counted at least ten times. The rearrangement uses TRBV15 and TRBJ2-7; 8 nucleotides agree with TRBD1. The germline V gene has CDR1 LNHNV and CDR2 YYDKDF (reference sequence). Trimming at V came to 3 bases and at J to 3 bases, leaving 13 bases not matched to a gene. The CDR3 extends over 17 amino acids. CDR3: CATSRWTGNLNDYEQYF. The CDR3, as DNA: TGTGCCACCAGCAGGTGGACAGGGAACCTAAATGACTACGAGCAGTACTTC.

This clonotype was counted ten times or more. This rearrangement joins TRBV12-3 or TRBV12-4 to TRBJ1-1, with unresolved D. This CDR3 region has 14 residues. Between the trimmed V and J ends, which lost 5 bases and 1 base, there was a span of 11 bases. CDR3: CASSPLLGNTEAFF. As DNA, the CDR3 is TGTGCCAGCAGTCCCCTCTTGGGGAACACTGAAGCTTTCTTT.

The CDR3 loop is CASSDRGRPNQPQHF. The DNA for the CDR3 is TGTGCCAGCAGCGACAGGGGGCGACCCAATCAGCCCCAGCATTTT. This chain links TRBV7-2 with TRBJ1-5; 10 nucleotides line up with TRBD1. Trimming took 5 bases from V and 3 from J; bases not matched to a gene: 4. Germline CDR1 reads SGHTA; CDR2 reads FQGNSA. There are 15 residues in the CDR3.

In this sample, this clonotype turned up many times. V gene TRBV27 combines with J gene TRBJ2-7; 7 nucleotides agree with TRBD1. V lost 5 bases, J lost 4 bases, and 5 bases stayed unmatched. Germline V gives CDR1 MNHEY, CDR2 SMNVEV (reference sequence). This CDR3 is built from 13 residues. In DNA form, the CDR3 reads TGTGCCAGCAGTGAGGGACAGATATACGAGCAGTACTTC. It codes for CASSEGQIYEQYF.

This clonotype was counted many times. V gene TRBV30 combines with J gene TRBJ1-1; a possible D gene is TRBD1 (5 bases). This CDR3 region has 15 residues. V was clipped by 1 base and J by 4 bases, with 16 bases between them. In germline, CDR1 is GTSNPN, CDR2 SVGIG (reference sequence). In nucleotides, the CDR3 is TGTGCCTGGAGTGAGGGACTTCTAGGGATCACTGAAGCTTTCTTT. Protein: CAWSEGLLGITEAFF.

The sample holds many counts of this clonotype. The CDR3 region has the DNA TGTGCCAGCAGCTTAGCGAGAACAGGGGGACATGGCTACACCTTC. It specifies CASSLARTGGHGYTF. The rearrangement uses TRBV7-9 and TRBJ1-2; 8 nucleotides match TRBD1. V lost 0 bases, J lost 6 bases, and 6 bases stayed unmatched. CDR1 and CDR2 from the germline V gene are SEHNR and FQNEAQ (reference sequence). The CDR3 is made up of 15 amino acids.

Ten or more counts support this clonotype. This chain links TRBV2 with TRBJ1-5; no firm D call. The length of the CDR3 is 15 residues. V shed 5 bases and J shed 2 bases, with 13 bases lying between them. Germline CDR1 reads SNHLY; CDR2 reads FYNNEI. CDR3 bases: TGTGCCAGCAGTTCCCTTCAAAGGGGCAATCAGCCCCAGCATTTT. This sequence encodes CASSSLQRGNQPQHF.

This clonotype was seen repeatedly, ten times or more. J is TRBJ2-2 and V is TRBV6-1, with D possibly matching TRBD1 (5 bases). V gave up 0 bases and J gave up 6 bases, with 11 bases separating them. This CDR3 comprises 15 residues. CDR1 and CDR2 from the germline V gene are MNHNS and SASEGT. The CDR3 DNA is TGTGCCAGCAGTGAAGCGCCAGGGTGGGCCGGGGAGCTGTTTTTT. This gives the protein CASSEAPGWAGELFF.

This clonotype has at least ten counts. The gene calls are TRBV6-1 and TRBJ1-2, with D tentatively TRBD1 (5 bases). V shed 2 bases and J shed 3 bases, with 19 bases lying between them. Germline V gene data show CDR1 as MNHNS and CDR2 as SASEGT. This CDR3 spans 17 amino acids. The CDR3 DNA reads as TGTGCCAGCAGTGAACCCGCGGGGCAGGGATTATACTATGGCTACACCTTC. Protein: CASSEPAGQGLYYGYTF.